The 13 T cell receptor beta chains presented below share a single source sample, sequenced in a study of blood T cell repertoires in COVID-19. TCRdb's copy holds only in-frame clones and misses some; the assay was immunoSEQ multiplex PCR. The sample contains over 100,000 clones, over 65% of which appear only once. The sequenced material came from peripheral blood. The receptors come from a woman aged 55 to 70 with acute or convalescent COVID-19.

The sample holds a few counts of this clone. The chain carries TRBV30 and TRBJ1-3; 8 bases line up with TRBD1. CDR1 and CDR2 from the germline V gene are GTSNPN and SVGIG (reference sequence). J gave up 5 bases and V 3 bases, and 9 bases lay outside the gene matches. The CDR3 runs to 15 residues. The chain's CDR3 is CAWSGYGTGRNTIYF. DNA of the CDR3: TGTGCCTGGAGCGGCTATGGGACAGGTAGAAACACCATATATTTT.

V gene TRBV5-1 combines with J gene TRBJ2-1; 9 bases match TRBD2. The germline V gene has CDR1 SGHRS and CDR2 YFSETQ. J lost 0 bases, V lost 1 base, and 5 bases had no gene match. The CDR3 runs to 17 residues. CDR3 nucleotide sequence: TGCGCCAGCAGCTTGCTTCCTAGCGGGACCTCCTACAATGAGCAGTTCTTC. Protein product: CASSLLPSGTSYNEQFF.

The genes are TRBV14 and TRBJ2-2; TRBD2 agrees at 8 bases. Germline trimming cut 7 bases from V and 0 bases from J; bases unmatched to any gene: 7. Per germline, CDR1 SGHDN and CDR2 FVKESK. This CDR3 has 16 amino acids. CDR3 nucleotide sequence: TGTGCCAGCAACTCTCTAGCGGGCACGAACACCGGGGAGCTGTTTTTT. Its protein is CASNSLAGTNTGELFF.

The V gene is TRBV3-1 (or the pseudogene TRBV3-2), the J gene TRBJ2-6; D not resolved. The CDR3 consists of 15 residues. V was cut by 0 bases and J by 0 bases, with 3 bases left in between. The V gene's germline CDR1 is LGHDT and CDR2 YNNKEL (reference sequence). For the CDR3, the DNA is TGTGCCAGCAGCCAAGACAGCTCTGGGGCCAACGTCCTGACTTTC. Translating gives CASSQDSSGANVLTF.

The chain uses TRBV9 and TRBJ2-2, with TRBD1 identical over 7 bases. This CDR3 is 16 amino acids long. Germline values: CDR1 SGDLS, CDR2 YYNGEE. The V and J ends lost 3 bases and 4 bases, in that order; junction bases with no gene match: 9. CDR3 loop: CASSGGQTFVTGELFF. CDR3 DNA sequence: TGTGCCAGCAGCGGGGGACAGACCTTTGTCACCGGGGAGCTGTTTTTT.

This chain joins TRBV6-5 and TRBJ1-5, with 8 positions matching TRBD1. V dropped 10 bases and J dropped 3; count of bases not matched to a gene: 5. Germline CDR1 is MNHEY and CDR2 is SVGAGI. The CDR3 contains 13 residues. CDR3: CATDRGPNQPQHF. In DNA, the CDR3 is TGTGCCACAGACAGGGGCCCCAATCAGCCCCAGCATTTT.

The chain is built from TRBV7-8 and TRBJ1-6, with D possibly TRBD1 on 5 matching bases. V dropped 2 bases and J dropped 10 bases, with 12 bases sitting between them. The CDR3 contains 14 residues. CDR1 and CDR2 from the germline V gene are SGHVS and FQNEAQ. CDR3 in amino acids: CASSLIRGNSPLHF. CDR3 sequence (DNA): TGTGCCAGCAGCTTAATTCGGGGGAACTCACCCCTCCACTTT.

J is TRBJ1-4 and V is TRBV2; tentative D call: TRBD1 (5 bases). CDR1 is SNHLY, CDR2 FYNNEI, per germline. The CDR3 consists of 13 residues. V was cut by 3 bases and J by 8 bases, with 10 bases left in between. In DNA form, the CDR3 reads TGTGCCAGCAGTGACTCAGGGATGGAAAAACTGTTTTTT. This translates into CASSDSGMEKLFF.

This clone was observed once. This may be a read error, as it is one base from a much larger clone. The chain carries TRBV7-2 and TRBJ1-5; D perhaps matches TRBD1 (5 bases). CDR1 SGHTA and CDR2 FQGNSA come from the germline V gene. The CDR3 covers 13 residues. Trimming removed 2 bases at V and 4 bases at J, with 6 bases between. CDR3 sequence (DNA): TGTGCCAGCAGCTTACAGGGAAATCAGCCCCAGCATTTT. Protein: CASSLQGNQPQHF.

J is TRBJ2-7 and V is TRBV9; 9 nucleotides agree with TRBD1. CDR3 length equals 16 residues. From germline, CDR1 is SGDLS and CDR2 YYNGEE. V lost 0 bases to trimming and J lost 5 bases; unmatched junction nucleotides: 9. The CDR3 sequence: CASSVAPGDRDHEQYF. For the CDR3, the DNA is TGTGCCAGCAGCGTAGCCCCGGGGGACAGGGATCACGAGCAGTACTTC.

The CDR3 nucleotides are TGTGCCAGCAGTGAGGGGACAGGGCATTATAGCAATCAGCCCCAGCATTTT. This codes for CASSEGTGHYSNQPQHF. The chain employs TRBV2 and TRBJ1-5; 9 positions agree with TRBD1. Germline CDR1 SNHLY, CDR2 FYNNEI. The CDR3 is made up of 17 amino acids. Trimming removed 3 bases from V and 0 bases from J; junction bases left unmatched: 6.

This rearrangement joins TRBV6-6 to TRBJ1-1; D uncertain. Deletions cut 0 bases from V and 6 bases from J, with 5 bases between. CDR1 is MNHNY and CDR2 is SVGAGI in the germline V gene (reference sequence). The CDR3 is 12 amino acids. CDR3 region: CASSYSVAEAFF. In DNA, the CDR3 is TGTGCCAGCAGTTACTCCGTAGCTGAAGCTTTCTTT.

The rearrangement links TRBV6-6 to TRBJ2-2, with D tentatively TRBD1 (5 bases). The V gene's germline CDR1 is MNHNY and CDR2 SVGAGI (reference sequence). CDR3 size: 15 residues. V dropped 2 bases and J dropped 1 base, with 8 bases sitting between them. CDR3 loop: CASSYPTVNTGELFF. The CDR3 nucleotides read TGTGCCAGCAGTTACCCGACAGTGAACACCGGGGAGCTGTTTTTT.